This T cell receptor (beta chain) was obtained from a study of hypomethylating agent response in myelodysplastic syndrome (dated by TCRdb to about 2021). Context from the whole study: Patients were treated with the hypomethylating agents azacitidine (about 70% of the 11) or decitabine (3 of 11). The cohort was composed of fewer than 10 male and a couple of female myelodysplastic syndrome patients. Patients had a mean age of approximately 72 +/- 6.3 years, and a diploid cytogenetic profile was the most common. Five patients did not respond, whereas six or seven responded with either complete response or hematologic improvement. Complete response or hematologic improvement counted as response, and patients meeting neither criterion were classed as non-responders. TET2 was the most frequent mutation, present in about 50% of the 11 patients. The paper as a whole reports these results and caveats: Whether the shared GLIPH2 clusters possibly recognize novel MDS antigens was not confirmed and still needs to be tested experimentally. After treatment with a hypomethylating agent, no significant changes in richness, rarefaction diversity or clonality were seen, whether all patients were considered together or each response group separately. Only around 11 patients were analyzed, making the cohort small. Because the healthy control donors and the MDS patients were not matched by age, the comparison between MDS and healthy samples could have been affected. Novel clonotypes were found to emerge more often in responders, whereas more contracted clonotypes were observed in non-responders after treatment.

T-cell subsets were not sorted, so the analysis was performed on bulk bone marrow. Bone marrow from 10 or so myelodysplastic syndrome patients was immunosequenced for TCR beta CDR3 regions before and after hypomethylating agent therapy. For longitudinal repertoire tracking, a baseline bone marrow plus two to three bone marrows at different post-treatment timepoints were contributed by each patient. Whole bone marrow served as the source for genomic DNA extraction, with DNA quality checked using TapeStation, NanoDrop OneC and PicoGreen assays. Taken from cysteine to phenylalanine, the CDR3 has 17 residues. The read is trimmed to its CDR3 DNA, 51 bases read in frame from base 1. Trimmed from V: 1 base; trimmed from J: 9 bases; junction bases lacking a gene match: 12. From a lookup of the germline V gene, CDR1 and CDR2 are LGHNA and YSLEER. Note on this clone: Its antigen has not been determined. Per-base quality was not reported, and no clone a single base away is much larger than it.

Library preparation was by the immunoSEQ multiplex PCR assay. Sequencing was run at survey resolution with two replicates of approximately 200 ng each, for a total of around 400 ng of DNA per sample. Rearranged TCRB sequences in genomic DNA were detected with the hsTCRB kit using multiplex PCR primers targeting V and J genes. The CDR3 region was amplified in a first PCR of around 32 cycles using the QIAGEN Multiplex PCR Kit. A second PCR of 7 to 8 cycles attached sample barcodes and Illumina adapters to each replicate. Pooled libraries were quantified using a QuantStudio 6 and the KAPA library quantification kit. About 14 pM of pooled libraries went onto an Illumina MiSeq for sequencing, using single-end reads of 156 cycles plus an index read of 15 cycles. The original pipeline was this. Of fewer than 200,000 unique clonotypes, about 1.7% were flagged by VDJdb annotation as previously reported viral-epitope-specific. The immunoSEQ Data Assistant and immunoSEQ Analyzer converted raw reads into normalized, annotated TCRB repertoires. BioAnalyzer and version 0.6.5 of the immunarch R package were the tools used for clonotype analysis. Every repertoire was downsampled to the clone count of the smallest repertoire before richness was estimated. Clonotypes were sorted into expanded, contracted or novel categories with Fisher's exact tests, where novel meant the clonotype had zero frequency before treatment. Significantly changed CDR3 beta sequences were clustered with GLIPH2 using simulation_depth=1000 and kmer_min_depth=3, and CDR3s shorter than five residues were excluded. TCRdb re-hosts the immuneACCESS table, in-frame sequences only. Its copies lack some clones; in the studies checked, an unresolved V gene accounts for under half of them, and the cause for the rest is not known. Clone size and the V and J calls come from that table; the DNA yielded D and trimming. Across this sample there are fewer than 5,000 clones, with around nine tenths seen only once. The ten largest clones take up around 13% of the sample.

The material was bone marrow, obtained before or after starting hypomethylating agent treatment for myelodysplastic syndrome (not recorded which). The chain couples TRBV4-3 to TRBJ2-1, and TRBD2 aligns with 10 junction nucleotides. This receptor was obtained from a human donor with myelodysplastic syndrome. The sequenced DNA: TGCGCCAGCAGCCAAGTGGAGCGGGAGGGCCTCAGGGGTGAGCAGTTCTTC. Its coded protein is CASSQVEREGLRGEQFF.